The 32 T cell receptor beta chains given below trace back to one sample, sequenced in a study of cytomegalovirus exposure and HLA in healthy donors. The PCR employed 60 Vbeta primers together with 13 Jbeta primers. Sequenced by immunoSEQ multiplex PCR; TCRdb stores in-frame clones only, minus some. The table lists 150,000 to 200,000 clones, approximately 78% of them singletons, with about 1.7% in the top ten. The sequenced sample consisted of PBMCs. These receptors were taken from a woman under 30 in good health and CMV-seronegative.

In the case of this clone: Germline and junction disagree at one end, which may indicate a read error. This CDR3 is CSSRPGTPQAFF. DNA for the CDR3: TGTTCCAGCAGACCCGGGACACCCCAGGCTTTCTTT. This rearrangement joins TRBV7-9 to TRBJ1-1; D possibly corresponds to TRBD1 (6 bases). There are 12 residues in the CDR3. Germline-derived CDR1 and CDR2 are SEHNR and FQNEAQ (reference sequence).

This chain connects TRBV28 to TRBJ2-3, with 9 bases matching TRBD1. The CDR3 extends over 16 amino acids. Germline CDR1 and CDR2: MDHEN and SYDVKM. After removal of 6 bases from V and 2 bases from J, the junction contained 9 bases not matched to a gene. CDR3 bases: TGTGCCAGCAGCCCCACTCGACAGGGGGTCACAGATACGCAGTATTTT. It translates to CASSPTRQGVTDTQYF.

This clone came up once. V usage is TRBV7-2 and J usage is TRBJ2-3, with a weak D call TRBD2 (5 bases). Trimming pared 2 bases from V and 0 bases from J, leaving 12 bases between. The CDR3 is 16 amino acids. CDR1 and CDR2 (germline): SGHTA, FQGNSA. The CDR3 region is CASSLFTGTSTDTQYF. CDR3 nucleotide sequence: TGTGCCAGCAGCTTATTTACGGGAACGAGCACAGATACGCAGTATTTT.

The chain uses TRBV2 and TRBJ2-3; D gene ambiguous. Germline CDR1 reads SNHLY; CDR2 reads FYNNEI. There are 12 residues in the CDR3. With 8 bases removed from V and 11 bases from J, the gap between germline ends came to 17 bases. CDR3 region: CASVPAPLEQYF. The CDR3 DNA reads as TGTGCCAGCGTCCCCGCCCCATTAGAGCAGTATTTT.

This clone was recorded a few times. V gene TRBV5-1 combines with J gene TRBJ2-1; 7 bases align to TRBD2. Germline loops: CDR1 SGHRS, CDR2 YFSETQ. The CDR3 has 15 residues. The junction had 4 bases not matched to a gene; V was cut back by 4 bases and J by 0 bases. The CDR3 loop is CASSGRAASYNEQFF. The CDR3 region has the DNA TGCGCCAGCAGCGGGAGGGCCGCCTCCTACAATGAGCAGTTCTTC.

This chain joins TRBV7-9 and TRBJ1-2; tentatively, D is TRBD1 (5 bases). The CDR3 is 14 amino acids. The germline V gene has CDR1 SEHNR and CDR2 FQNEAQ (reference sequence). V was pared by 4 bases and J by 5 bases, with 14 bases between. The CDR3 nucleotides are TGTGCCAGCAGCTCCAAGCCGGCAGGGTATGGCTACACCTTC. It codes for CASSSKPAGYGYTF. Based on the CDR3 plus reference TRBV7-9 and TRBJ1-2, the full variable domain is DTGVSQNPRHKITKRGQNVTFRCDPISEHNRLYWYRQTLGQGPEFLTYFQNEAQLEKSRLLSDRFSAERPKGSFSTLEIQRTEQGDSAMYLCASSSKPAGYGYTFGSGTRLTVV.

V is TRBV27 and J is TRBJ1-5; maybe TRBD1 (6 bases). Germline V gives CDR1 MNHEY, CDR2 SMNVEV (reference sequence). The CDR3 is 14 residues long. V gave up 2 bases and J gave up 6 bases, with 11 bases separating them. This CDR3 is CASSLGGAAQPQHF. In DNA form, the CDR3 reads TGTGCCAGCAGTTTAGGGGGGGCGGCTCAGCCCCAGCATTTT.

This chain links TRBV5-1 with TRBJ2-3, with D possibly TRBD2 on 6 matching bases. V was trimmed by 1 base and J by 2 bases, leaving 23 bases between them. The CDR3 spans 19 residues. Per germline, CDR1 SGHRS and CDR2 YFSETQ. The CDR3 protein is CASSLSPVGLASSTDTQYF. In DNA, the CDR3 is TGCGCCAGCAGCTTGTCTCCAGTAGGCCTAGCGAGCTCCACAGATACGCAGTATTTT.

This clone was recorded a few times. The chain is built from TRBV6-5 and TRBJ2-7; 7 nucleotides agree with TRBD1. Trimming took 0 bases from V and 1 from J; bases not matched to a gene: 6. Germline values: CDR1 MNHEY, CDR2 SVGAGI. The CDR3 length is 16 residues. CDR3 DNA sequence: TGTGCCAGCAGTTACTCGCCGGGACAGCGATCCTACGAGCAGTACTTC. Its protein product is CASSYSPGQRSYEQYF.

The CDR3 bases are TGTGCCAGCAGCTTAGTGACAGGGGGGCAAGAGACCCAGTACTTC. Its translation: CASSLVTGGQETQYF. V usage is TRBV7-2 and J usage is TRBJ2-5; 9 nucleotides agree with TRBD1. The CDR3 extends over 15 amino acids. CDR1 is SGHTA and CDR2 is FQGNSA in the germline V gene. J lost 2 bases, V lost 1 base, and 2 bases had no gene match.

V is TRBV18 and J is TRBJ1-6, with a weak D call TRBD1 (5 bases). The germline gives CDR1 KGHSH, CDR2 LQKENI. V was shortened by 1 base and J by 7 bases, with 11 bases between the two germline ends. The CDR3 totals 15 residues. DNA for the CDR3: TGTGCCAGCTCACCACTGCAGGGTGAGAATTCACCCCTCCACTTT. Protein product: CASSPLQGENSPLHF. Filled out from reference TRBV18 and TRBJ1-6, the complete variable domain reads NAGVMQNPRHLVRRRGQEARLRCSPMKGHSHVYWYRQLPEEGLKFMVYLQKENIIDESGMPKERFSAEFPKEGPSILRIQQVVRGDSAAYFCASSPLQGENSPLHFGNGTRLTVT.

This rearrangement joins TRBV29-1 to TRBJ2-1, with 8 positions matching TRBD2. Germline CDR1 and CDR2: SQVTM and ANQGSEA. V lost 0 bases, J lost 8 bases, and 12 bases stayed unmatched. The CDR3 has 16 residues. The CDR3 loop is CSVEDSSGRYSDEQFF. DNA for the CDR3: TGCAGCGTTGAAGATTCCAGCGGGAGATATAGCGATGAGCAGTTCTTC.

This rearrangement joins TRBV27 to TRBJ1-1, with D perhaps TRBD1 (5 bases). V gave up 2 bases and J gave up 11 bases, with 15 bases separating them. This CDR3 has 13 residues. CDR1 MNHEY and CDR2 SMNVEV come from the germline V gene (reference sequence). The CDR3 sequence: CASSLVRGFDAFF. CDR3 bases: TGTGCCAGCAGTTTAGTAAGGGGCTTTGACGCTTTCTTT.

The rearrangement joins TRBV11-3 to TRBJ2-1, with D hard to call. CDR3 length equals 15 residues. Between the trimmed V and J ends, which lost 3 bases and 2 bases, there was a span of 11 bases. Germline CDR1 and CDR2: SGHNT and YENEEA. This CDR3 reads CASSFAADPYNEQFF. CDR3 DNA: TGTGCCAGCAGCTTCGCGGCCGACCCCTACAATGAGCAGTTCTTC.

In this sample, this clone turned up once. This same CDR3 is encoded by further DNA sequences in the sample. The chain uses TRBV19 and TRBJ2-1; possibly TRBD1 for D (6 bases). Deletions cut 3 bases from V and 4 bases from J, with 10 bases between. Germline-derived CDR1 and CDR2 are LNHDA and SQIVND (reference sequence). This CDR3 contains 14 residues. The DNA for the CDR3 is TGTGCCAGTAGTATTAGGGGGAGTTACAATGAGCAGTTCTTC. Translating gives CASSIRGSYNEQFF. The whole variable domain, filled in from reference TRBV19 and TRBJ2-1, reads DGGITQSPKYLFRKEGQNVTLSCEQNLNHDAMYWYRQDPGQGLRLIYYSQIVNDFQKGDIAEGYSVSREKKESFPLTVTSAQKNPTAFYLCASSIRGSYNEQFFGPGTRLTVL.

Concerning this clone itself: This sample also contains other DNA sequences that code for the same CDR3. The chain has TRBV5-1 and TRBJ2-5, with 7 nucleotides matching TRBD2. From germline, CDR1 is SGHRS and CDR2 YFSETQ. Trimming removed 0 bases from V and 2 bases from J; junction bases left unmatched: 4. The CDR3 extends over 15 amino acids. The DNA for the CDR3 is TGCGCCAGCAGCTTGGGGTCTAGCGGACAAGAGACCCAGTACTTC. It is translated as CASSLGSSGQETQYF.

The rearrangement links TRBV4-3 to TRBJ2-1; 9 bases map to TRBD2. CDR1 and CDR2 from the germline V gene are LGHNA and YSLEER. CDR3 size: 18 residues. The V segment lost 1 base and the J segment 0 bases; nucleotides outside the gene matches: 7. The CDR3 nucleotides are TGCGCCAGCAGCCAAGTTTGGAGCGGGAGGCCCTCCTACAATGAGCAGTTCTTC. It translates to CASSQVWSGRPSYNEQFF.

The chain uses TRBV10-2 and TRBJ2-5; 16 positions match TRBD2. The V and J ends lost 3 bases and 5 bases, in that order; junction bases with no gene match: 21. CDR1 WSHSY and CDR2 SAAADI come from the germline V gene. This CDR3 comprises 22 residues. The CDR3 is CASSDPVRRIGTSGRARETQYF. The DNA of the CDR3 is TGCGCCAGCAGTGACCCAGTCCGGAGGATCGGGACTAGCGGGAGGGCCCGGGAGACCCAGTACTTC.

The rearrangement links TRBV27 to TRBJ2-7; the match to TRBD2 covers 8 bases. The CDR3 totals 14 residues. CDR1 is MNHEY, CDR2 SMNVEV, per germline (reference sequence). The ends lost 5 bases at V and 4 bases at J; junction bases unmatched: 7. CDR3: CASSSGSVAYEQYF. The CDR3 DNA sequence: TGTGCCAGCAGTAGCGGGAGTGTGGCATACGAGCAGTACTTC.

The rearrangement joins TRBV10-3 to TRBJ1-5, with TRBD1 identical over 8 bases. J was trimmed by 6 bases and V by 5 bases; bases with no gene match: 9. Per germline, CDR1 ENHRY and CDR2 SYGVKD. This CDR3 is built from 15 residues. DNA for the CDR3: TGTGCCATCAGTCTGGACAGGGATAAGGGTCAGCCCCAGCATTTT. It encodes CAISLDRDKGQPQHF.

This clone has at least ten counts. V usage is TRBV29-1 and J usage is TRBJ1-1; 9 positions match TRBD1. The V and J ends lost 7 bases and 5 bases, in that order; junction bases with no gene match: 8. This CDR3 is 13 amino acids long. Germline V lookup: CDR1 SQVTM, CDR2 ANQGSEA. Written as DNA, the CDR3 is TGCAGCGCCTGGACAGGGGAGGGGACTGAAGCTTTCTTT. Protein product: CSAWTGEGTEAFF.

This clone has just a few counts. The chain is built from TRBV2 and TRBJ2-2; no definite D call. V lost 4 bases and J 3 bases, leaving 3 bases between the germline ends. CDR3 length: 12 residues. Germline V CDR1 and CDR2: SNHLY, FYNNEI. The DNA of the CDR3 is TGTGCCAGCAGTGCGGACACCGGGGAGCTGTTTTTT. This sequence encodes CASSADTGELFF.

With respect to this clone: Germline and junction disagree at one end, which may indicate a read error. This rearrangement joins TRBV27 to TRBJ1-3, with 9 positions matching TRBD1. This CDR3 spans 16 amino acids. Germline CDR1 and CDR2: MNHEY and SMNVEV (reference sequence). The CDR3 bases are TGTGCCAGCAGTCTCTCCGGGACAGGGAGGGGAAACGCCATATATTTT. Protein: CASSLSGTGRGNAIYF.

Turning to this clone: A read error may produce the germline difference seen at one junction end. The chain couples TRBV7-7 to TRBJ2-2; 8 nucleotides agree with TRBD1. CDR1 and CDR2 (germline): SSHAT, FNYEAQ (reference sequence). The CDR3 extends over 16 amino acids. The chain's CDR3 is CASSLEAGGRTGELFF. CDR3 sequence (DNA): TGTGCTAGCAGCTTAGAGGCAGGGGGCCGGACCGGGGAGCTGTTTTTT.

The rearrangement uses TRBV27 and TRBJ2-1; 11 nucleotides line up with TRBD2. In germline, CDR1 is MNHEY, CDR2 SMNVEV (reference sequence). This CDR3 has 18 residues. The J segment lost 4 bases and the V segment lost 5 bases, leaving 13 bases of the junction unmatched. The CDR3 coding sequence is TGTGCCAGCAGTACCCTCATTTCACTAGCGGGAGTTTACAATGAGCAGTTCTTC. Protein product: CASSTLISLAGVYNEQFF.

The gene calls are TRBV4-1 and TRBJ1-2; 12 bases are shared with TRBD1. The CDR3 runs 15 residues. Germline CDR1 and CDR2: MGHRA and YSYEKL. The V segment lost 3 bases and the J segment 7 bases; nucleotides outside the gene matches: 6. For the CDR3, the DNA is TGCGCCAGCAGCCAGCCGGGACAGGGGGCGCCTGGCTACACCTTC. Translating it yields CASSQPGQGAPGYTF.

This chain connects TRBV28 to TRBJ2-7; 8 bases align to TRBD1. Germline V CDR1 and CDR2: MDHEN, SYDVKM. This CDR3 contains 12 residues. J gave up 12 bases and V 3 bases, and 7 bases lay outside the gene matches. The CDR3 region has the DNA TGTGCCAGCAGTTTCAAGGGACAGGTTCGGTACTTC. It yields the protein CASSFKGQVRYF. The whole variable domain, filled in from reference TRBV28 and TRBJ2-7, reads DVKVTQSSRYLVKRTGEKVFLECVQDMDHENMFWYRQDPGLGLRLIYFSYDVKMKEKGDIPEGYSVSREKKERFSLILESASTNQTSMYLCASSFKGQVRYFGPGTRLTVT.

The rearrangement links TRBV9 to TRBJ1-5, with TRBD1 matching over 9 bases. Germline loops: CDR1 SGDLS, CDR2 YYNGEE. Unmatched junction bases numbered 20, after V lost 1 base and J lost 3 bases. The CDR3 loop spans 21 amino acids. CDR3 sequence reads: CASSVPPPRDRVTFSNQPQHF. In nucleotides, the CDR3 is TGTGCCAGCAGCGTACCCCCCCCTAGGGACAGGGTGACTTTTTCCAATCAGCCCCAGCATTTT.

This clone was counted only a few times. This chain links TRBV5-5 with TRBJ1-1; possible D gene TRBD1, 5 bases. Germline CDR1 is SGHKS and CDR2 is YYEKEE (reference sequence). The CDR3 has 14 amino acids. V lost 1 base and J 2 bases, leaving 9 bases between the germline ends. The CDR3 here is CASSLKGSNTEAFF. The CDR3 coding sequence is TGTGCCAGCAGCTTGAAGGGGTCTAACACTGAAGCTTTCTTT.

A note on this clone: The sample carries other DNA sequences with the same CDR3. The chain carries TRBV28 and TRBJ2-7; no clear D. This CDR3 spans 14 amino acids. CDR1 is MDHEN, CDR2 SYDVKM, per germline. Trimming shortened V by 1 base and J by 0 bases, and 7 bases separated the two germline ends. For the CDR3, the DNA is TGTGCCAGCAGTTTATTTGGTAGCTCCTACGAGCAGTACTTC. Amino acid sequence: CASSLFGSSYEQYF.

The chain joins TRBV18 to TRBJ2-5; a weak D match, TRBD1 (5 bases). V was shortened by 6 bases and J by 5 bases, with 13 bases between the two germline ends. The CDR3 contains 13 residues. The V gene's germline CDR1 is KGHSH and CDR2 LQKENI. CDR3 amino acids: CASSLGHGETQYF. The CDR3 coding sequence is TGTGCCAGCTCGTTAGGACATGGCGAGACCCAGTACTTC. Based on the CDR3 plus reference TRBV18 and TRBJ2-5, the full variable domain is NAGVMQNPRHLVRRRGQEARLRCSPMKGHSHVYWYRQLPEEGLKFMVYLQKENIIDESGMPKERFSAEFPKEGPSILRIQQVVRGDSAAYFCASSLGHGETQYFGPGTRLLVL.

This clone came up a few times. The chain couples TRBV7-8 to TRBJ2-3; 9 nucleotides agree with TRBD2. V lost 5 bases and J lost 2; bases outside the gene matches: 8. CDR3 size: 16 residues. Looked up from germline, CDR1 is SGHVS and CDR2 is FQNEAQ. Here the CDR3 reads CASSLYSGSNTDTQYF. CDR3 in DNA: TGTGCCAGCAGCCTATATAGCGGGAGTAACACAGATACGCAGTATTTT.